A selection of T cell receptor beta chains follows, all from one sample in a study of molecular identifiers for immune sequencing clone quantification. TCRdb processed the PCR reads anew with MiXCR; each CDR3 protein has one entry. This sample carries some 580,000 distinct CDR3 sequences, roughly 23% of them seen once, and the ten largest clones take 0.78%. The sequenced sample consisted of naive CD8+ T cells from blood, with Jurkat cell RNA spiked in. The receptors were gathered from a human donor in good health. Some libraries in this study had Jurkat cell RNA spiked in. CDR3s include the opening cysteine and the closing phenylalanine or tryptophan. Some rows mark clone size as missing; the rest say once, few, many or name a class of expanded clone.

clone_size j_call v_call cdr3_aa
. TRBJ2-7 TRBV10-3 CAIQEGGQGGSYEQYF
many TRBJ1-1 TRBV9 CASRGAGTEAFF
. TRBJ1-2 TRBV12-3/TRBV12-4 CACSFRDVPNYGYTF
. TRBJ2-5 TRBV9 CASSVDVEQETQYF
. TRBJ1-4 TRBV6-1 CASSKDRSATNEKLFF
many TRBJ1-1 TRBV24-1 CATRPDDRLGTEAFF
. TRBJ2-2 TRBV6-2/TRBV6-3 CATSSGGLNTGELFF
. TRBJ2-3 TRBV20-1 CSARDPGFARTQEQYF
. TRBJ2-2 TRBV6-5 CASSSPLPGTGNTGELFF
many TRBJ1-5 TRBV27 CASSLGTGLNQPQHF
. TRBJ2-3 TRBV28 CASKGTASTDTQYF
many TRBJ1-4 TRBV4-1 CARSEGRYEKLFF
few TRBJ2-7 TRBV14 CASSQDFYEQYF
many TRBJ2-3 TRBV13 CASSSGSGGAADTQYF